A single sample gave rise to the 32 T cell receptor beta chains below, sequenced in a study of shared clonotypes between healthy human individuals. Measured with immunoSEQ multiplex PCR; TCRdb has only the in-frame clones, and not every one. The sample shows some 2,100,000 clones, 85% to 95% of them seen only once. Terminally differentiated effector memory CD45RA+ cells were left out of the naive CD8 fraction, which was CD45RO-negative and positively selected for CCR7. The sample taken for sequencing was naive CD8+ T cells from PBMCs. These receptor sequences come from a man younger than 35 in good health. Some clones in this sample may be carry-over from other donors' samples.

CDR3 in amino acids: CASSFTAQREQYF. The CDR3, as DNA: TGTGCCAGCAGTTTTACCGCCCAGCGGGAGCAGTACTTC. The chain has TRBV27 and TRBJ2-7; D might be TRBD2 (5 bases). This CDR3 comprises 13 residues. From germline, CDR1 is MNHEY and CDR2 SMNVEV (reference sequence). V gave up 3 bases and J gave up 7 bases, with 13 bases separating them.

The chain employs TRBV4-1 and TRBJ1-5; tentatively, D is TRBD1 (5 bases). Deletions cut 0 bases from V and 3 bases from J, with 12 bases between. Germline loops: CDR1 MGHRA, CDR2 YSYEKL. The CDR3 runs to 16 residues. This CDR3 is CASSQEAGFDNQPQHF. The CDR3 DNA follows: TGCGCCAGCAGCCAAGAGGCAGGGTTTGACAATCAGCCCCAGCATTTT.

To note about this clone: This sample includes further DNA sequences coding for the same CDR3. The gene calls are TRBV4-1 and TRBJ2-7, with D maybe TRBD2 (5 bases). Germline CDR1 is MGHRA and CDR2 is YSYEKL. This CDR3 has 15 residues. V shed 3 bases and J shed 0 bases, with 12 bases lying between them. As DNA, the CDR3 is TGCGCCAGCAGCCAGGAGCGGTTCAGCTCCTACGAGCAGTACTTC. Protein sequence: CASSQERFSSYEQYF.

The CDR3 loop is CASSPLTNTEAFF. In nucleotides, the CDR3 is TGTGCCAGCAGCCCCCTTACAAACACTGAAGCTTTCTTT. The chain combines TRBV9 with TRBJ1-1; D is unresolved. The CDR3 is made up of 13 amino acids. Trimming removed 4 bases from V and 2 bases from J, with 9 bases in between. CDR1 SGDLS and CDR2 YYNGEE come from the germline V gene.

V usage is TRBV15 and J usage is TRBJ2-4; D is undetermined. V was shortened by 0 bases and J by 1 base, with 10 bases between the two germline ends. Germline values: CDR1 LNHNV, CDR2 YYDKDF (reference sequence). The CDR3 is 16 residues long. CDR3 DNA sequence: TGTGCCACCAGCAGAGATTCTTGGGGTGCCAAAAACATTCAGTACTTC. Its protein product is CATSRDSWGAKNIQYF.

This chain links TRBV7-9 with TRBJ1-3, with D uncertain. This CDR3 is built from 19 residues. V shed 6 bases and J shed 0 bases, with 24 bases lying between them. CDR1 SEHNR and CDR2 FQNEAQ come from the germline V gene (reference sequence). The chain's CDR3 is CASRKVRDSTLSSGNTIYF. The CDR3 DNA reads TGTGCCAGCAGAAAAGTTAGGGATTCGACTCTAAGCTCTGGAAACACCATATATTTT.

To note about this clone: Other nucleotide sequences in the sample specify the same CDR3. The chain recombines TRBV9 with TRBJ2-7; TRBD2 aligns across 11 bases. Germline lookup yields CDR1 SGDLS and CDR2 YYNGEE. Trimming at V came to 3 bases and at J to 5 bases, leaving 4 bases not matched to a gene. The CDR3 runs 14 residues. This chain's CDR3 is CASSAGTSGNEQYF. CDR3 DNA sequence: TGTGCCAGCAGCGCCGGGACTAGCGGTAACGAGCAGTACTTC.

The chain couples TRBV2 to TRBJ2-5; the D call may be TRBD1 or TRBD2 (6 bases each). The V end was cut by 3 bases, the J end by 4 bases, with 12 bases between. Germline assignment: CDR1 SNHLY and CDR2 FYNNEI. This CDR3 spans 14 amino acids. CDR3 bases: TGTGCCAGCAGTGATTGGGGGGCAATAGAGACCCAGTACTTC. Protein sequence: CASSDWGAIETQYF.

The J gene is TRBJ2-5, the V gene TRBV27; unclear D gene. CDR1 is MNHEY, CDR2 SMNVEV, per germline (reference sequence). Between the trimmed V and J ends, which lost 8 bases and 4 bases, there was a span of 17 bases. This CDR3 contains 14 residues. Written as DNA, the CDR3 is TGTGCCAGCCGGAACATCTTTGCCGGAGAGACCCAGTACTTC. Protein: CASRNIFAGETQYF.

Worth noting for this clone: The sample carries other DNA sequences with the same CDR3. V usage is TRBV18 and J usage is TRBJ2-2; D not certain. Per the germline V gene, CDR1 is KGHSH and CDR2 is LQKENI. V lost 2 bases to trimming and J lost 6 bases, with 4 bases between them. CDR3 length equals 12 residues. In nucleotides, the CDR3 is TGTGCCAGCTCACCAGGACCCGGGGAGCTGTTTTTT. Translating it yields CASSPGPGELFF.

The V and J genes are TRBV5-1 and TRBJ1-2; D is uncertain. This CDR3 region has 16 residues. Germline CDR1 and CDR2: SGHRS and YFSETQ. Trimming shortened V by 0 bases and J by 4 bases, and 16 bases separated the two germline ends. CDR3 in amino acids: CASSLATLDGFYGYTF. DNA of the CDR3: TGCGCCAGCAGCTTGGCCACCCTAGACGGTTTCTATGGCTACACCTTC.

The CDR3 coding sequence is TGTGCCAGCAGCCAAGATTGGGGAGCGAAAGAGACCCAGTACTTC. It yields the protein CASSQDWGAKETQYF. This chain uses TRBV14 with TRBJ2-5; possible D gene TRBD2, 5 bases. Trimming took 0 bases from V and 3 from J, leaving 11 bases between them. The CDR3 consists of 15 residues. The germline V gene has CDR1 SGHDN and CDR2 FVKESK.

The chain carries TRBV5-6 and TRBJ1-2, with 8 bases matching TRBD1. CDR3 length: 16 amino acids. Germline V gene lookup returns CDR1 SGHDT and CDR2 YYEEEE. V gave up 4 bases and J gave up 0 bases; unmatched junction bases: 8. For the CDR3, the DNA is TGTGCCAGCAGCACGGACAGGGAGGGGGCTAACTATGGCTACACCTTC. This sequence encodes CASSTDREGANYGYTF.

The chain uses TRBV28 and TRBJ2-7; D tentatively reads TRBD1 or TRBD2 (5 bases each). The CDR3 is made up of 15 amino acids. The V gene lost 2 bases and the J gene lost 2 bases, with 13 bases spanning the gap. Per germline, CDR1 MDHEN and CDR2 SYDVKM. The chain's CDR3 is CASSLVRQGPYEQYF. In DNA form, the CDR3 reads TGTGCCAGCAGTTTAGTCCGCCAGGGACCCTACGAGCAGTACTTC.

J is TRBJ2-7 and V is TRBV9; D uncertain. The CDR3 totals 11 residues. The germline V and J ends were trimmed by 0 bases and 6 bases, with 4 bases remaining between them. Germline assignment: CDR1 SGDLS and CDR2 YYNGEE. CDR3 coding DNA: TGTGCCAGCAGCGTAGTTCTCGAGCAGTACTTC. The encoded protein is CASSVVLEQYF. Combining the CDR3 with reference TRBV9 and TRBJ2-7 gives the whole variable domain DSGVTQTPKHLITATGQRVTLRCSPRSGDLSVYWYQQSLDQGLQFLIQYYNGEERAKGNILERFSAQQFPDLHSELNLSSLELGDSALYFCASSVVLEQYFGPGTRLTVT.

The chain recombines TRBV5-1 with TRBJ2-1; 11 bases agree with TRBD2. Germline loops: CDR1 SGHRS, CDR2 YFSETQ. This CDR3 has 19 residues. V was clipped by 4 bases and J by 0 bases; unmatched bases: 12. CDR3 amino acids: CASSTGTSGNYGSYNEQFF. The CDR3 DNA reads TGCGCCAGCAGCACCGGGACTAGCGGAAACTACGGCTCCTACAATGAGCAGTTCTTC.

The genes are TRBV7-6 and TRBJ2-7; tentative D call: TRBD2 (5 bases). Germline V gives CDR1 SGHVS, CDR2 FNYEAQ. The CDR3 runs to 15 residues. V lost 5 bases and J 1 base, leaving 15 bases between the germline ends. The CDR3 DNA follows: TGTGCCAGCAGCCCCCTCGGACTCAAATCCTACGAGCAGTACTTC. Amino acids: CASSPLGLKSYEQYF.

V and J are TRBV27 and TRBJ2-7; 10 positions match TRBD2. V dropped 5 bases and J dropped 2; count of bases not matched to a gene: 6. CDR3 length: 15 amino acids. The germline CDR1 and CDR2 sequences are MNHEY and SMNVEV (reference sequence). The CDR3 reads CASSPELAGTYEQYF. CDR3 sequence (DNA): TGTGCCAGCAGTCCCGAACTAGCGGGGACCTACGAGCAGTACTTC.

The rearrangement joins TRBV29-1 to TRBJ2-7, with 10 positions matching TRBD2. The trim removed 2 bases at V and 5 bases at J, leaving 6 bases unmatched. CDR1 is SQVTM and CDR2 is ANQGSEA in the germline V gene. The CDR3 sequence is 14 residues long. Written as DNA, the CDR3 is TGCAGCGTTGAAAGCGGGAGGGCTAGAAACGAGCAGTACTTC. It encodes CSVESGRARNEQYF.

This chain links TRBV27 with TRBJ1-1, with 7 positions matching TRBD1. The germline V gene has CDR1 MNHEY and CDR2 SMNVEV (reference sequence). Unmatched junction bases numbered 20, after V lost 8 bases and J lost 2 bases. The CDR3 is 18 amino acids. The CDR3 spells CASPGGSGRGIVNTEAFF. The CDR3, as DNA: TGTGCCAGCCCTGGAGGGAGTGGCAGGGGGATCGTTAACACTGAAGCTTTCTTT.

This rearrangement joins TRBV13 to TRBJ2-7; perhaps D is TRBD1 or TRBD2 (5 bases each). The CDR3 is 15 residues long. V was shortened by 2 bases and J by 3 bases, with 14 bases between the two germline ends. CDR1 and CDR2 (germline): PRHDT, FYEKMQ (reference sequence). In DNA, the CDR3 is TGTGCCAGCAGCTTACCCACACTAGGGGTCTACGAGCAGTACTTC. Its protein is CASSLPTLGVYEQYF.

The V gene is TRBV6-1, the J gene TRBJ1-1, with D tentatively TRBD1 (5 bases). There are 13 residues in the CDR3. V lost 7 bases and J lost 0, with 9 bases in between. The germline gives CDR1 MNHNS, CDR2 SASEGT. CDR3 sequence reads: CASTLTVNTEAFF. For the CDR3, the DNA is TGTGCCAGCACCCTGACAGTGAACACTGAAGCTTTCTTT.

The chain uses TRBV29-1 and TRBJ2-3; 7 nucleotides agree with TRBD2. With 7 bases clipped from V and 4 bases from J, the junction kept 14 bases outside the gene matches. Per the germline V gene, CDR1 is SQVTM and CDR2 is ANQGSEA. There are 15 residues in the CDR3. DNA of the CDR3: TGCAGCGCCCGGGCGGGGGAGGCGGGCCCAGATACGCAGTATTTT. Amino acids: CSARAGEAGPDTQYF.

This chain uses TRBV2 with TRBJ2-1, with D perhaps TRBD1 (6 bases). This CDR3 has 16 residues. CDR1 is SNHLY and CDR2 is FYNNEI in the germline V gene. The V end lost 6 bases, the J end lost 8 bases, and 23 bases lay between the germline ends. The CDR3 protein is CASRSTPWGTGYEQFF. The CDR3 nucleotides are TGTGCCAGCAGATCGACCCCCTGGGGAACAGGGTATGAGCAGTTCTTC.

The rearrangement uses TRBV9 and TRBJ1-4, with D unresolved. Per germline, CDR1 SGDLS and CDR2 YYNGEE. The CDR3 covers 15 residues. Trimming took 4 bases from V and 0 from J, leaving 10 bases between them. The CDR3, as DNA: TGTGCCAGCAGCCCCCGGACTTCAACTAATGAAAAACTGTTTTTT. This codes for CASSPRTSTNEKLFF.

The chain combines TRBV7-2 with TRBJ2-7, with a weak D call TRBD2 (5 bases). There are 15 residues in the CDR3. Germline CDR1 SGHTA, CDR2 FQGNSA. V lost 2 bases and J lost 3, with 14 bases in between. The CDR3 sequence: CASSLYRGRGYEQYF. DNA for the CDR3: TGTGCCAGCAGCTTATATCGAGGGAGAGGCTACGAGCAGTACTTC.

The chain recombines TRBV15 with TRBJ2-1; 8 bases fit TRBD2. J was trimmed by 0 bases and V by 0 bases; bases with no gene match: 1. Germline CDR1 is LNHNV and CDR2 is YYDKDF (reference sequence). The CDR3 has 16 residues. CDR3 region: CATSREAGGSYNEQFF. CDR3 DNA sequence: TGTGCCACCAGCAGAGAGGCGGGGGGCTCCTACAATGAGCAGTTCTTC.

The V call is TRBV7-9, the J call TRBJ2-7, with D possibly being TRBD1 (6 bases). V lost 5 bases, J lost 3 bases, and 14 bases lay in between. Germline lookup yields CDR1 SEHNR and CDR2 FQNEAQ (reference sequence). This CDR3 is 14 amino acids long. The CDR3 reads CASSQTGTNYEQYF. The CDR3 DNA sequence: TGTGCCAGCAGCCAAACCGGGACAAACTACGAGCAGTACTTC.

This chain uses TRBV11-3 with TRBJ1-4, with no clear D. Germline V gives CDR1 SGHNT, CDR2 YENEEA. V was trimmed by 4 bases and J by 7 bases, leaving 13 bases between them. The CDR3 covers 14 residues. DNA for the CDR3: TGTGCCAGCAGCTACCCCCGGGAGGGTGAAAAACTGTTTTTT. It is translated as CASSYPREGEKLFF.

This chain connects TRBV29-1 to TRBJ1-1, with D unresolved. The CDR3 spans 12 residues. Germline-derived CDR1 and CDR2 are SQVTM and ANQGSEA. V was shortened by 4 bases and J by 4 bases, with 10 bases between the two germline ends. The CDR3 DNA reads TGCAGCGTTGTTTCAGGATTCACTGAAGCTTTCTTT. Translating gives CSVVSGFTEAFF.

This chain joins TRBV7-2 and TRBJ2-3; 8 nucleotides align to TRBD1. V lost 5 bases and J lost 5; bases outside the gene matches: 12. The CDR3 is 16 amino acids. Germline V gene sequence: CDR1 SGHTA, CDR2 FQGNSA. Here the CDR3 reads CASSLPTQGVGDTQYF. The DNA for the CDR3 is TGTGCCAGCAGCCTACCAACACAGGGGGTCGGAGATACGCAGTATTTT.

V gene TRBV29-1 combines with J gene TRBJ2-7; 9 nucleotides match TRBD1. V shed 6 bases, J shed 6 bases, and the junction held 12 bases outside the gene matches. The CDR3 is 14 residues long. Germline V gene sequence: CDR1 SQVTM, CDR2 ANQGSEA. CDR3 region: CSVTTPDRGREQYF. CDR3 coding DNA: TGCAGCGTGACAACCCCGGACAGGGGACGCGAGCAGTACTTC.